This passage covers 5 T cell receptor beta chains from one sample sequenced in a study of CD8+ T cells in alopecia areata. This sample's treatment: oral pan-JAK inhibitor, 5-10 mg twice daily. Reverse transcription of extracted RNA yielded cDNA, which provided the sequencing template. The repertoire was sequenced with immunoSEQ multiplex PCR; TCRdb's copy has only in-frame clones and lacks some. The table lists roughly 98,000 clones, under 70% of them singletons. The starting material was CD8+ T cells sorted from blood, obtained at week 4, from a patient treated with tofacitinib. The receptors derive from a human donor with alopecia areata.

This chain uses TRBV11-2 with TRBJ2-7; perhaps TRBD1 as D (6 bases). CDR3 length: 13 residues. V gave up 8 bases and J gave up 1 base, with 12 bases separating them. Germline lookup yields CDR1 SGHAT and CDR2 FQNNGV. CDR3: CASGGLGSYEQYF. The CDR3 DNA reads as TGTGCCAGCGGGGGCCTAGGTTCCTACGAGCAGTACTTC.

This rearrangement joins TRBV14 to TRBJ1-1, with D possibly matching TRBD1 (6 bases). The length of the CDR3 is 14 residues. Trimming removed 9 bases from V and 0 bases from J, with 14 bases in between. The germline gives CDR1 SGHDN, CDR2 FVKESK. In DNA, the CDR3 is TGTGCCAGTGAACCCCCAGGGGTGAACACTGAAGCTTTCTTT. This translates into CASEPPGVNTEAFF.

V and J are TRBV6-5 and TRBJ1-1, with D possibly matching TRBD1 (5 bases). Germline V gene sequence: CDR1 MNHEY, CDR2 SVGAGI. CDR3 length: 14 amino acids. V was clipped by 4 bases and J by 0 bases, with 9 bases between them. The CDR3 DNA follows: TGTGCCAGCAGTTGGGGACGGCTGAACACTGAAGCTTTCTTT. Amino acids: CASSWGRLNTEAFF.

The chain has TRBV13 and TRBJ1-2; D gene unclear. Germline V gene sequence: CDR1 PRHDT, CDR2 FYEKMQ (reference sequence). V was trimmed by 5 bases and J by 0 bases, leaving 13 bases between them. The CDR3 loop spans 15 amino acids. CDR3 amino acids: CASSHETLANYGYTF. As DNA, the CDR3 is TGTGCCAGCAGCCACGAGACATTAGCTAACTATGGCTACACCTTC.

The CDR3 nucleotides read TGTGCCAGCAGCCCTTATCTCGGACAGGGGAACTATGGCTACACCTTC. Protein: CASSPYLGQGNYGYTF. The V and J genes are TRBV7-6 and TRBJ1-2; 9 positions agree with TRBD1. Unmatched junction bases numbered 9, after V lost 5 bases and J lost 2 bases. Per the germline V gene, CDR1 is SGHVS and CDR2 is FNYEAQ. This CDR3 has 16 amino acids.